This T cell receptor beta chain was identified during a study of blood T cells in healthy people across ages. Study observations and caveats: Roughly linear declines in TCR beta diversity per million T cells occurred with age.

PBMCs, at least 6.5 million per sample, were isolated. It was with a sample-barcoded 5' primer and a J-beta primer mix that a second PCR of about 6 to 12 cycles was run. MiXCR, run by TCRdb on the 5' RACE reads, gives a single entry per CDR3 protein. The sample consists of over a million distinct CDR3 sequences, roughly 40% of them appearing once. The germline CDR1 and CDR2 sequences are SNHLY and FYNNEI. The CDR3 totals 13 residues. Trimming left V 7 bases short and J 2 bases short, with 12 bases between. Note on this clonotype: Its antigen is still unknown.

V and J are TRBV2 and TRBJ2-7; tentatively, D is TRBD1 (5 bases). The clonotype was recovered from a woman aged 18-29 years in good health. Sequenced: blood. The CDR3 is CASNLGPTYEQYF. The CDR3 DNA reads as TGTGCCAGCAATCTGGGGCCCACCTACGAGCAGTACTTC.